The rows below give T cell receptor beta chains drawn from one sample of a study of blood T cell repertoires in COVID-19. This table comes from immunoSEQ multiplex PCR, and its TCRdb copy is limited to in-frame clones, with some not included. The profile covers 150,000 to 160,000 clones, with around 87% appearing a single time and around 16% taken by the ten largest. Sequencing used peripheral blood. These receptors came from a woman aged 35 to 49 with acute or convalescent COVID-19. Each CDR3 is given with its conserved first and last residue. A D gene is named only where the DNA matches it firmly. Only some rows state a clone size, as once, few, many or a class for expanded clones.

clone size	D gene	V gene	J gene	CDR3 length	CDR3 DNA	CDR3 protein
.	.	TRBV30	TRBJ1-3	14	TGTGCCATGACAGAAATCACCTCTGGAAACACCATATATTTT	CAMTEITSGNTIYF
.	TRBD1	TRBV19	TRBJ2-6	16	TGTGCCAGTAGTACAACAGGGGGCGCTGGGGCCAACGTCCTGACTTTC	CASSTTGGAGANVLTF
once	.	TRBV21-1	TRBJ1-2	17	TGTGCCAGCAGCAAAGCGCGGGACAGGGGCACGAACTATGGCTACACCTTC	CASSKARDRGTNYGYTF
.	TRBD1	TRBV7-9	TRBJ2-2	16	TGTGCCAGCAGGCCTGACGTTACAGGGGACACCGGGGAGCTGTTTTTT	CASRPDVTGDTGELFF
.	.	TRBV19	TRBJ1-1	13	TGTGCCACTAGGACGGACATTAACACTGAAGCTTTCTTT	CATRTDINTEAFF
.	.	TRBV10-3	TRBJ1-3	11	TGTGCCACCTTCTCTGGAAACACCATATATTTT	CATFSGNTIYF
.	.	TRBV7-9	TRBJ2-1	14	TGTGCCAGCAGTAAGACGCCGCGGGTTGATGAGCAGTTCTTC	CASSKTPRVDEQFF
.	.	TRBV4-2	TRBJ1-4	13	TGTGCCAGCAGCCAAGAGCTAAATGAAAAACTGTTTTTT	CASSQELNEKLFF
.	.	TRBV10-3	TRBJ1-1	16	TGTGCCATCAGTGAGACAAAGTCCGGGACAATTTCTGAAGCTTTCTTT	CAISETKSGTISEAFF
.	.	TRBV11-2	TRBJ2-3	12	TGTGCCAGCAGCTATATCGCAGATACGCAGTATTTT	CASSYIADTQYF
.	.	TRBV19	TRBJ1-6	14	TGTGCCAGTAGTATCTTCAGCGGGAATTCACCCCTCCACTTT	CASSIFSGNSPLHF
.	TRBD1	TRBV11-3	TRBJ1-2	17	TGTGCCAGCAGCTTAGGCCTCGGCGACAGGGGTATCAATGGCTACACCTTC	CASSLGLGDRGINGYTF
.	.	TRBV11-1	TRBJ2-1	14	TGTGCCAGCAGACAAGCAGGGTACTACAATGAGCAGTTCTTC	CASRQAGYYNEQFF
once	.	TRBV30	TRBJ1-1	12	TGTGTCCTGGCCGGGGGAAACACTGAAGCTTTCTTT	CVLAGGNTEAFF
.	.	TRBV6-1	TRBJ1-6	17	TGTGCCAGCAGTGAACGGTTAGGGGCGGTGAGTAATTCACCCCTCCACTTT	CASSERLGAVSNSPLHF
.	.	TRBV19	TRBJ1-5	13	TGTGCCAGTAGTAGACTCGGCGATCAGCCCCAGCATTTT	CASSRLGDQPQHF
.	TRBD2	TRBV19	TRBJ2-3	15	TGTGCCAGTAGTTCGACTAGCGGGTACACAGATACGCAGTATTTT	CASSSTSGYTDTQYF
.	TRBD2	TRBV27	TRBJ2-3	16	TGTGCCAGCAGTTCCCCCTTAGCGGGAAGGTCGGATACGCAGTATTTT	CASSSPLAGRSDTQYF
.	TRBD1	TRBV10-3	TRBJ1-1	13	TGTGCCATAGGGGACAGGGGATGGACTGAAGCTTTCTTT	CAIGDRGWTEAFF
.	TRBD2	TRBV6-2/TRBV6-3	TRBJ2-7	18	TGTGCCAGCAGTTACTTGAAGGGTAGCGGGGGGCTGACCTACGAGCAGTACTTC	CASSYLKGSGGLTYEQYF
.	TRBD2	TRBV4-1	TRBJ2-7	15	TGCGCCAGCAGCCAAGAGCGAGCGGGGGGCTACGAGCAGTACTTC	CASSQERAGGYEQYF
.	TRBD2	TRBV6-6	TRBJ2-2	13	TGTGCCAGTGGACTAGCGGAAACCGGGGAGCTGTTTTTT	CASGLAETGELFF
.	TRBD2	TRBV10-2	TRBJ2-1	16	TGCGCCAGCAGTGAGAGAGGACTAGCCTATTACAATGAGCAGTTCTTC	CASSERGLAYYNEQFF
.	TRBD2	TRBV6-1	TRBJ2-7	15	TGTGCCAGCAGTGAAGCGCAGCGGGGATACTACGAGCAGTACTTC	CASSEAQRGYYEQYF
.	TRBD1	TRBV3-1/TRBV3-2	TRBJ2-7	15	TGTGCCAGCAGCCAAGCGGGCAGGGGGACCTACGAGCAGTACTTC	CASSQAGRGTYEQYF
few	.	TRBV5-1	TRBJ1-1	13	TGCGCCAGCAGTCCAGGGTTGAACACTGAAGCTTTCTTT	CASSPGLNTEAFF
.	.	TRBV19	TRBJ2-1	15	TGTGCCAGTAGTATGAAGGGACTCCTCTACAATGAGCAGTTCTTC	CASSMKGLLYNEQFF
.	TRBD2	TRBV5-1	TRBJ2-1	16	TGCGCCAGCAGCTTGACTCCGGGGGGGTCATACAATGAGCAGTTCTTC	CASSLTPGGSYNEQFF
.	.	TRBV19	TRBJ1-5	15	TGTGCCAGTACCCCCACAGGGCATGGCAATCAGCCCCAGCATTTT	CASTPTGHGNQPQHF
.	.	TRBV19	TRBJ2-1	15	TGTGCCAGTAGTCTGGACAGAACACTCTACAATGAGCAGTTCTTC	CASSLDRTLYNEQFF
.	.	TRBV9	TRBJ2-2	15	TGTGCCAGCAGCGTAGCTATCTATTCGGCCGGGGAGCTGTTTTTT	CASSVAIYSAGELFF
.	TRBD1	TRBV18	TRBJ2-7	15	TGTGCCAGCTCACCAGGGACAGACGAGGGTTACGAGCAGTACTTC	CASSPGTDEGYEQYF
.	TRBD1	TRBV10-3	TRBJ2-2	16	TGTGCCATCAGGGTCGAGGGGACAGCGAACACCGGGGAGCTGTTTTTT	CAIRVEGTANTGELFF
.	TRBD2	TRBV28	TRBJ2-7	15	TGTGCCAGCAGTAGAAGCGGGAGGGCCTCCTACGAGCAGTACTTC	CASSRSGRASYEQYF
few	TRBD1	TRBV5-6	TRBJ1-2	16	TGTGCCAGCAGCTTGTATCGGACAGGGATTTTGGGTGGCTACACCTTC	CASSLYRTGILGGYTF
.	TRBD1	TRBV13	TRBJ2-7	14	TGTGCCAGCAGCGATAGGACAGGCTCCTACGAGCAGTACTTC	CASSDRTGSYEQYF
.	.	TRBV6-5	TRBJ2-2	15	TGTGCCAGCAGTTACGTGGCTGGTAACACCGGGGAGCTGTTTTTT	CASSYVAGNTGELFF
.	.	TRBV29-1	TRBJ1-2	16	TGCAGCGTTGAAGAACGAACAACGGGAAGAACATGGAGCTACACCTTC	CSVEERTTGRTWSYTF
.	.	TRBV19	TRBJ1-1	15	TGTGCCAGTAGTATGCGGGGCCATAGGAACACTGAAGCTTTCTTT	CASSMRGHRNTEAFF
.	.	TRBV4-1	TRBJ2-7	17	TGCGCCAGCAGCCAGGGTACGGGGGTATTGGTATCCTACGAGCAGTACTTC	CASSQGTGVLVSYEQYF
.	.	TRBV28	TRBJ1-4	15	TGTGCCAGCAGTTTCGGAGGTAGCCTTAATGAAAAACTGTTTTTT	CASSFGGSLNEKLFF